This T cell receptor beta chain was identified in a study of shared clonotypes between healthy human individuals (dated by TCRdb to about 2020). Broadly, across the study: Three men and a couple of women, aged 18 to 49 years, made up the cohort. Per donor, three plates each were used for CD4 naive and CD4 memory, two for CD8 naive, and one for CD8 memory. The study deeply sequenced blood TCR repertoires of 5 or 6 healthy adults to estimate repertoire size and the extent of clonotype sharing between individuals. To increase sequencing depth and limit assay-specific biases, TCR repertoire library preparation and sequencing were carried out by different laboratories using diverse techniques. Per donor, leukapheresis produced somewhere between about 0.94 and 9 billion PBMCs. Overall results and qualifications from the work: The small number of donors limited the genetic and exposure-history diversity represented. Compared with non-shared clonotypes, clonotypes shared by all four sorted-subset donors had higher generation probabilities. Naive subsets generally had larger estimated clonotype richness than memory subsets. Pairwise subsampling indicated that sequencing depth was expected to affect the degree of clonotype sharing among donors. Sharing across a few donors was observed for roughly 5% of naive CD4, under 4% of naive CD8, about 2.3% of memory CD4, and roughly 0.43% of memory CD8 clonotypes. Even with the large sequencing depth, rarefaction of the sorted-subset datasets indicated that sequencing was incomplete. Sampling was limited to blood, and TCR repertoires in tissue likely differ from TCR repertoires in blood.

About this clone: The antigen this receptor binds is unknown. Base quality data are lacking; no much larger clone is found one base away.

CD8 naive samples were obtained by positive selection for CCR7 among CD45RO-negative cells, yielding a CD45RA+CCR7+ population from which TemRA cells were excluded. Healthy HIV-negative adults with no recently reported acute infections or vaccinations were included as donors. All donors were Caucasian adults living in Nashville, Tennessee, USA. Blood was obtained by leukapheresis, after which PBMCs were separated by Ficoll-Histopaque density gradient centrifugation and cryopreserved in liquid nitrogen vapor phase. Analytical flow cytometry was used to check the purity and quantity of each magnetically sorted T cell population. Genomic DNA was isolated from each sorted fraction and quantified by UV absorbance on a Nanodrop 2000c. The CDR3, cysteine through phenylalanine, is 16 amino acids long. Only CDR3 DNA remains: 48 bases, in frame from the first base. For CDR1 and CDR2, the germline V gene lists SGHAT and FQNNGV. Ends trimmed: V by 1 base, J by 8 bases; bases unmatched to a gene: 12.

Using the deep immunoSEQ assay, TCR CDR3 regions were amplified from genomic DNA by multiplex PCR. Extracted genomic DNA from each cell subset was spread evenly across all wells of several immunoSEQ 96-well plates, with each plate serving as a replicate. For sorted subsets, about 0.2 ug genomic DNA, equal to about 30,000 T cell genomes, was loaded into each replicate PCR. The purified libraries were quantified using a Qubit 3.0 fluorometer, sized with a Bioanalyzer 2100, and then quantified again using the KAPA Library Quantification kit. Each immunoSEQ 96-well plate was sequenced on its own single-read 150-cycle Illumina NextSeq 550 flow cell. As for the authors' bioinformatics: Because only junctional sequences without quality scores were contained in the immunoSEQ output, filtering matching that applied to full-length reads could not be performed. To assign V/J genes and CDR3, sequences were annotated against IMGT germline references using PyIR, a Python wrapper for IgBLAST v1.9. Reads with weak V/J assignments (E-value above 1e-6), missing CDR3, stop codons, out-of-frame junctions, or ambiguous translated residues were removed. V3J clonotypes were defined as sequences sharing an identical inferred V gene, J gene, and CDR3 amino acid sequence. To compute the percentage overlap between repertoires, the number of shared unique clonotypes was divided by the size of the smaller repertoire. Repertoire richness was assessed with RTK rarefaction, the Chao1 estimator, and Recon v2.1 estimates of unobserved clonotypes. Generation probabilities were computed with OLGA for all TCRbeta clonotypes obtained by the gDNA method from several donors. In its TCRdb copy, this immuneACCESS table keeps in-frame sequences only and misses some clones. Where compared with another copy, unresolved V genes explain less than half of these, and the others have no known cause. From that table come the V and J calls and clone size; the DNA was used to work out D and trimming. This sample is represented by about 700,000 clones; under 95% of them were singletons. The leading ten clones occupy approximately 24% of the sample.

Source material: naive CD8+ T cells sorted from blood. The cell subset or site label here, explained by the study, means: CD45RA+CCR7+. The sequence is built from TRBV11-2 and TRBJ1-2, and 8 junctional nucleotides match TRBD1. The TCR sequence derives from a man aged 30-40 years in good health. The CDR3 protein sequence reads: CASSLGRSDRGRGYTF. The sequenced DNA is TGTGCCAGCAGCTTAGGGCGGTCAGACAGGGGTCGGGGCTACACCTTC.